Listed below are T cell receptor beta chains from one sample, sequenced in a study of T cell responses to AZD1222 COVID-19 vaccine. The table came from immunoSEQ multiplex PCR; TCRdb's copy has only in-frame clones and leaves some out. The data hold some 150,000 clones, with roughly 88% observed a single time. The specimen was peripheral blood, collected 28 days after the second dose of the MenACWY control vaccine. These receptor sequences come from an adult who received the MenACWY meningococcal vaccine as a control. CDR3s include the opening cysteine and the closing phenylalanine or tryptophan. A D gene is named only where the DNA matches it firmly. Where a row states a size, it is once, few, many or the class of an expanded clone; other rows omit it.

size,D,J,V,CDR3,DNA
NA,NA,TRBJ2-7,TRBV4-1,CASSQKGEPAYEQYF,TGCGCCAGCAGCCAAAAGGGGGAGCCAGCCTACGAGCAGTACTTC
once,TRBD2,TRBJ2-3,TRBV6-5,CASRRREASTDTQYF,TGTGCCAGCAGGCGTCGGGAGGCTAGCACAGATACGCAGTATTTT
once,TRBD2,TRBJ2-2,TRBV30,CAHRTSTAGELFF,TGTGCCCACAGGACTAGCACCGCCGGGGAGCTGTTTTTT
NA,TRBD1,TRBJ1-6,TRBV30,CAWSVTGNSPLHF,TGTGCCTGGAGCGTGACAGGGAATTCACCCCTCCACTTT
NA,NA,TRBJ1-2,TRBV7-9,CASSLSEGAGYTF,TGTGCCAGCAGTCTATCGGAGGGCGCTGGCTACACCTTC
few,NA,TRBJ2-4,TRBV5-6,CASSLPGGNIQYF,TGTGCCAGCAGCTTGCCCGGCGGAAACATTCAGTACTTC
NA,TRBD2,TRBJ2-3,TRBV3-1/TRBV3-2,CASSQDLAASTDTQYF,TGTGCCAGCAGCCAAGATCTAGCGGCTAGCACAGATACGCAGTATTTT
NA,NA,TRBJ2-7,TRBV7-9,CASSDRWGGGAYEQYF,TGTGCCAGCAGCGACCGATGGGGAGGGGGAGCCTACGAGCAGTACTTC
NA,NA,TRBJ1-5,TRBV2,CASRRGEGLWANQPQHF,TGTGCCAGCAGGAGGGGGGAGGGGCTATGGGCCAATCAGCCCCAGCATTTT
NA,TRBD1,TRBJ1-5,TRBV28,CASSSTRQGHRQPQHF,TGTGCCAGCAGTTCCACCCGACAGGGGCACAGGCAGCCCCAGCATTTT
NA,NA,TRBJ1-2,TRBV4-3,CASSQESGNGYTF,TGCGCCAGCAGCCAAGAAAGTGGGAATGGCTACACCTTC
NA,NA,TRBJ2-1,TRBV7-8,CASSLEGSFQTKFF,TGTGCCAGCAGCTTAGAGGGGAGTTTCCAGACGAAGTTCTTC
NA,NA,TRBJ1-1,TRBV6-1,CASSEETGVDTEAFF,TGTGCCAGCAGTGAAGAAACAGGCGTGGACACTGAAGCTTTCTTT
NA,NA,TRBJ2-1,TRBV10-3,CAISESLARDRDNEQFF,TGTGCCATCAGTGAGTCCTTAGCGAGGGACCGCGACAATGAGCAGTTCTTC
once,TRBD1,TRBJ1-2,TRBV6-6,CASSPTRTGVPSGYTF,TGTGCCAGCAGCCCCACCAGGACAGGGGTCCCGTCCGGCTACACCTTC
NA,NA,TRBJ1-6,TRBV5-1,CASSSDSGVSSPLHF,TGCGCCAGCAGCTCGGACAGTGGTGTGAGTTCACCCCTCCACTTT
NA,TRBD1,TRBJ2-2,TRBV7-8,CASDRGFTGELFF,TGTGCCAGTGACAGGGGTTTCACCGGGGAGCTGTTTTTT
NA,NA,TRBJ1-5,TRBV19,CASSLGQYSNQPQHF,TGTGCCAGTAGCCTCGGACAGTATAGCAATCAGCCCCAGCATTTT
NA,NA,TRBJ1-4,TRBV9,CASSPEGRPWGELFF,TGTGCCAGCAGTCCCGAGGGCAGGCCCTGGGGGGAACTGTTTTTT
once,TRBD1,TRBJ2-7,TRBV11-3,CASSPRQGPYEQYF,TGTGCCAGCAGCCCCCGACAGGGACCCTACGAGCAGTACTTC
NA,NA,TRBJ1-5,TRBV6-2/TRBV6-3,CASSYSTPGVRNQPQHF,TGTGCCAGCAGTTACTCGACCCCGGGGGTGAGAAATCAGCCCCAGCATTTT
few,NA,TRBJ1-5,TRBV20-1,CSASSGNQPQHF,TGCAGTGCTAGTTCCGGGAATCAGCCCCAGCATTTT